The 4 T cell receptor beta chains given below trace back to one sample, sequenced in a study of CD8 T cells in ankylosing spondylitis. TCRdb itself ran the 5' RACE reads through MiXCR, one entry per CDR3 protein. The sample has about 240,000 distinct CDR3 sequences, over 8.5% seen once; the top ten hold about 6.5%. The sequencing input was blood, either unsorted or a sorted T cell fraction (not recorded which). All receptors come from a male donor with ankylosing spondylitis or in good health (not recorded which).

CDR3 protein: CSAVNRNSPETQYF. The CDR3 DNA reads as TGCAGTGCCGTAAACCGGAACAGCCCCGAGACCCAGTACTTC. This sequence joins TRBV20-1 and TRBJ2-5, with D uncertain. CDR1 DFQATT and CDR2 SNEGSKA come from the germline V gene (reference sequence). V lost 6 bases and J lost 5, with 19 bases in between. The CDR3 has 14 residues.

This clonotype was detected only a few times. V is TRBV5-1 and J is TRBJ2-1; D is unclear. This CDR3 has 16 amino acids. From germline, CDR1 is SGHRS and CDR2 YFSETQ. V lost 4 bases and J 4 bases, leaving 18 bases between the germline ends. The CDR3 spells CASSPSSSGRYNEQFF. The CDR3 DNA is TGCGCCAGCAGCCCCTCCTCCTCGGGTCGATACAATGAGCAGTTCTTC.

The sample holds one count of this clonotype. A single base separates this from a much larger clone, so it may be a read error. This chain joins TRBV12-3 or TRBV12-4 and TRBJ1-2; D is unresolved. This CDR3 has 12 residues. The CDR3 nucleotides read TGTGTCAGCAGTAGGACTGTCTATGGCTACACCTTC. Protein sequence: CVSSRTVYGYTF.

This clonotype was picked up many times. The CDR3 nucleotides read TGCGCCAGCAGCCAAGATGGGCCAGGGACCTACGAGCAGTACTTC. Protein: CASSQDGPGTYEQYF. The genes are TRBV4-1 and TRBJ2-7, with D possibly TRBD1 on 5 matching bases. Trimming stripped 0 bases from V and 2 bases from J, with 11 bases between. The germline CDR1 and CDR2 sequences are MGHRA and YSYEKL. The CDR3 covers 15 residues.